This record looks at one T cell receptor beta chain sequence and its context. The antigen remains unidentified. All donors qualified as healthy HIV-negative adults and had experienced no recent acute infections or vaccinations. CDR1 and CDR2 (germline): SGHTA, FQGNSA. The V and J ends lost 1 base and 5 bases, in that order; junction bases with no gene match: 16. The CDR3 sequence is 19 residues long. This table comes from immunoSEQ multiplex PCR, and its TCRdb copy is limited to in-frame clones, with some not included. The sample carries about 2 million clones, roughly 94% recorded once. The data belong to a study of shared clonotypes between healthy human individuals. Regarding the study as a whole: Clonotypes shared by all four sorted-subset donors had higher generation probabilities than non-shared clonotypes. Across four donors, naive CD4 shared roughly 5.1%, naive CD8 around 3.5%, memory CD4 2.3%, memory CD8 0.4%. Sampling was confined to blood; repertoires within tissues likely differ.

The receptor was derived from a man between 18 and 29 years old in good health. The chain employs TRBV7-2 and TRBJ2-1; 8 bases agree with TRBD2. Source material: naive CD4+ T cells sorted from blood. Subset noted: CD45RA+ positively selected. CDR3: CASSLGPPGGAGVNNEQFF. The CDR3 DNA reads as TGTGCCAGCAGCTTAGGCCCCCCCGGGGGAGCGGGAGTTAACAATGAGCAGTTCTTC.